These 10 T cell receptor beta chains were sequenced from one sample in a study of patients and donors after allogeneic stem cell transplantation. TCRdb independently ran MiXCR on the RT-PCR reads; one entry per CDR3 protein. Of some 92,000 distinct CDR3 sequences listed, about 48% are singletons. Sequencing used blood, either unsorted or a sorted T cell fraction (not recorded which). These receptors were taken from a human donor who was either an allogeneic HSCT recipient or a stem cell or donor lymphocyte infusion donor (not recorded which). It is not recorded whose cells these are; they may come from a transplant donor.

This clonotype has just a few counts. This sequence joins TRBV12-3 or TRBV12-4 and TRBJ1-1; D unclear. The CDR3 has 18 residues. V lost 1 base, J lost 0 bases, and 18 bases lay in between. For the CDR3, the DNA is TGTGCCAGCAGTTTAGAGGGCTCTCTCCGACCTCTGAACACTGAAGCTTTCTTT. This gives the protein CASSLEGSLRPLNTEAFF.

This clonotype was seen more than once but under ten times. The germline gene is not matched at one end of the junction; a read error may be the cause. The chain has TRBV12-3 or TRBV12-4 and TRBJ1-1, with a weak D call TRBD1 (5 bases). The CDR3 is made up of 13 amino acids. DNA of the CDR3: TGTGCCAGCAGTTCGGGACTGAAGACTGAAGCTTTCTTT. Protein product: CASSSGLKTEAFF.

This rearrangement joins TRBV6-5 to TRBJ1-2; no clear D. V dropped 4 bases and J dropped 0 bases, with 3 bases sitting between them. Germline V CDR1 and CDR2: MNHEY, SVGAGI. The CDR3 totals 12 residues. CDR3 residues: CASSSPNYGYTF. The DNA of the CDR3 is TGTGCCAGCAGTTCCCCTAACTATGGCTACACCTTC.

There are a few counts of this clonotype. The chain is built from TRBV12-3 or TRBV12-4 and TRBJ1-4; D unresolved. With 3 bases removed from V and 8 bases from J, the gap between germline ends came to 7 bases. This CDR3 is built from 12 residues. The CDR3 DNA reads as TGTGCCAGCAGTTTTGGGAAAGAAAAACTGTTTTTT. It codes for CASSFGKEKLFF.

This clonotype was seen only a few times. The CDR3 bases are TGCAGCTCCCGGGGCCTTATGAACACTGAAGCTTTCTTT. Protein: CSSRGLMNTEAFF. V usage is TRBV29-1 and J usage is TRBJ1-1; D may be TRBD1 (5 bases). Germline V lookup: CDR1 SQVTM, CDR2 ANQGSEA. The CDR3 has 13 amino acids. Trimming took off 8 bases at V and 0 bases at J, with 13 bases between the two ends.

V and J are TRBV6-5 and TRBJ1-2; D uncertain. The CDR3 spans 15 residues. V was pared by 0 bases and J by 2 bases, with 10 bases between. Germline-derived CDR1 and CDR2 are MNHEY and SVGAGI. CDR3 in amino acids: CASSYSGFGNYGYTF. In DNA form, the CDR3 reads TGTGCCAGCAGTTACTCAGGGTTTGGGAACTATGGCTACACCTTC.

V gene TRBV20-1 combines with J gene TRBJ1-1, with D possibly being TRBD1 (5 bases). Trimming left V 7 bases short and J 9 bases short, with 18 bases between. The length of the CDR3 is 12 residues. The germline CDR1 and CDR2 sequences are DFQATT and SNEGSKA (reference sequence). The CDR3 DNA is TGCAGTGTTACCGGGGGTACGGCGAAAGCTTTCTTT. Its translation: CSVTGGTAKAFF.

This clonotype was counted between two and nine times. The chain carries TRBV27 and TRBJ1-2; D not certain. V was shortened by 1 base and J by 1 base, with 7 bases between the two germline ends. Germline CDR1 is MNHEY and CDR2 is SMNVEV (reference sequence). The CDR3 has 14 amino acids. The CDR3 nucleotides are TGTGCCAGCAGTTTATTTGCCGGTAACTATGGCTACACCTTC. The encoded protein is CASSLFAGNYGYTF.

The rearrangement joins TRBV20-1 to TRBJ1-3; D might be TRBD1 (5 bases). This CDR3 region has 15 residues. V shed 2 bases and J shed 2 bases, with 13 bases lying between them. CDR1 is DFQATT and CDR2 is SNEGSKA in the germline V gene (reference sequence). CDR3 residues: CSARSGGGAGNTIYF. Written as DNA, the CDR3 is TGCAGTGCTAGATCCGGAGGAGGGGCTGGAAACACCATATATTTT.

This rearrangement joins TRBV5-1 to TRBJ2-1; the match to TRBD2 covers 9 bases. Germline V gene lookup returns CDR1 SGHRS and CDR2 YFSETQ. CDR3 length: 14 residues. The J segment lost 6 bases and the V segment lost 1 base, leaving 2 bases of the junction unmatched. The chain's CDR3 is CASSLTAGGNEQFF. CDR3 nucleotide sequence: TGCGCCAGCAGCTTGACAGCGGGAGGCAATGAGCAGTTCTTC.